Detailed here is one T cell receptor (beta chain). Its antigen is not known. Genomic DNA provided the template from which TCR beta VDJ and CDR3 profiles were obtained. MiXCR was run by TCRdb on the reads, yielding one entry per CDR3 protein. The data show about 160,000 distinct CDR3 sequences, 35% to 55% seen once. This entry is derived from a study of CD8+CD57+ T cells in acquired aplastic anemia. Study summary: On average, healthy donors gave 8.5 million to 13 million reads for CD4+ cells. Findings and limits, study-wide: Some 31 CD8+ CDR3 sequences were shared between patients and controls.

CDR3 length equals 15 residues. Deletions cut 0 bases from V and 2 bases from J, with 10 bases between. Germline CDR1 and CDR2: LNHNV and YYDKDF (reference sequence). The rearrangement joins TRBV15 to TRBJ2-5; a possible D gene is TRBD1 (6 bases). The sequence was collected from a human donor in good health. Sequenced material: sorted CD4+, CD8+, or CD8+CD57+ T cells (not recorded which) from PBMCs. CDR3 protein: CATSRDGRGQETQYF. The CDR3 DNA is TGTGCCACCAGCAGAGATGGAAGGGGGCAAGAGACCCAGTACTTC. Full variable domain (outside the CDR3, taken from reference TRBV15 and TRBJ2-5): DAMVIQNPRYQVTQFGKPVTLSCSQTLNHNVMYWYQQKSSQAPKLLFHYYDKDFNNEADTPDNFQSRRPNTSFCFLDIRSPGLGDTAMYLCATSRDGRGQETQYFGPGTRLLVL.